The sequence of this T cell receptor beta chain was determined in a study of cytomegalovirus exposure and HLA in healthy donors. The PCR made use of 60 Vbeta and 13 Jbeta primers. The method was immunoSEQ multiplex PCR; TCRdb's version includes in-frame clones alone and lacks a portion of them. The sample holds about 120,000 clones, 80% to 85% seen once. Findings and caveats of the study: Reports indicated that the classifier achieved high specificity and sensitivity in diagnosing cytomegalovirus status.

On this clone itself: Its antigen remains unknown.

Trimming pared 5 bases from V and 7 bases from J, leaving 14 bases between. The germline V gene encodes CDR1 SGHTA and CDR2 FQGNSA. The CDR3 is made up of 14 amino acids. J is TRBJ1-4 and V is TRBV7-2, with a possible D match to TRBD1 (6 bases). The TCR comes from a woman between 40 and 50 years old in good health and CMV-seronegative. Material for sequencing was PBMCs. CDR3 DNA: TGTGCCAGCAGCCGCGGTGGGGACACTGAAAAACTGTTTTTT. Protein: CASSRGGDTEKLFF.